These 31 T cell receptor beta chains originate from one sample sequenced in a study of identical twins. TCRdb re-called the 5' RACE reads through MiXCR, storing one row per CDR3 protein. The sample holds about 450,000 distinct CDR3 sequences; less than 20% are singletons and the top ten take approximately 12%. Input material: naive T cells sorted from blood. These receptors originate from a man aged 50-59 years in good health.

In its sample, this clonotype was seen a few times. V gene TRBV12-3 or TRBV12-4 combines with J gene TRBJ1-6; 8 positions agree with TRBD1. The junction had 5 bases not matched to a gene; V was cut back by 3 bases and J by 10 bases. The CDR3 is 14 amino acids. This chain's CDR3 is CASSLQGARSPLHF. CDR3 sequence (DNA): TGTGCCAGCAGTTTGCAGGGGGCGAGGTCACCCCTCCACTTT.

This clonotype was seen ten or more times. J is TRBJ2-5 and V is TRBV5-1; no clear D gene. The CDR3 is made up of 15 amino acids. Germline assignment: CDR1 SGHRS and CDR2 YFSETQ. The V end lost 0 bases, the J end lost 2 bases, and 11 bases lay between the germline ends. CDR3 in DNA: TGCGCCAGCAGCTTGGGTGTGGGCCGACAAGAGACCCAGTACTTC. It translates to CASSLGVGRQETQYF.

This clonotype was counted ten times or more. The CDR3 nucleotides read TGCGCCAGCAGTGCACGGGACAGCCCCTACGAGCAGTACTTC. Translated, it gives CASSARDSPYEQYF. This sequence joins TRBV10-1 and TRBJ2-7; 7 nucleotides match TRBD1. The ends lost 4 bases at V and 2 bases at J; junction bases unmatched: 5. The CDR3 is 14 residues long. Germline V gives CDR1 WNHNN, CDR2 SYGVQD (reference sequence).

This clonotype came up many times. The rearrangement links TRBV9 to TRBJ2-2; D uncertain. Germline lookup yields CDR1 SGDLS and CDR2 YYNGEE. The V end lost 2 bases, the J end lost 0 bases, and 11 bases lay between the germline ends. The CDR3 loop spans 16 amino acids. CDR3 DNA sequence: TGTGCCAGCAGCGTTATCCCATATTCGAACACCGGGGAGCTGTTTTTT. This codes for CASSVIPYSNTGELFF.

This clonotype was seen more than once but under ten times. This chain joins TRBV20-1 and TRBJ2-7, with D possibly TRBD1 on 6 matching bases. The length of the CDR3 is 13 residues. The germline CDR1 and CDR2 sequences are DFQATT and SNEGSKA (reference sequence). With 6 bases removed from V and 1 base from J, the gap between germline ends came to 13 bases. CDR3 residues: CSAQPGQSYEQYF. For the CDR3, the DNA is TGCAGTGCCCAACCGGGACAATCCTACGAGCAGTACTTC.

V and J are TRBV2 and TRBJ1-2, with 7 bases that match TRBD1. The V gene end was trimmed by 5 bases and the J gene end by 8 bases; junction bases not matched to a gene: 20. The CDR3 spans 17 residues. Per germline, CDR1 SNHLY and CDR2 FYNNEI. CDR3: CASSTGTVGSHKGGYTF. CDR3 bases: TGTGCCAGCAGTACCGGGACAGTCGGTAGTCACAAGGGGGGCTACACCTTC.

This clonotype has just a few counts. DNA of the CDR3: TGTGCCACCAGTAAGTTACAGACCTACAATGAGCAGTTCTTC. Its protein is CATSKLQTYNEQFF. The V gene is TRBV24-1, the J gene TRBJ2-1; no reliable D call. The ends were cut back, 6 bases at V and 2 bases at J, with 10 bases in the middle. CDR3 length: 14 amino acids. Germline V lookup: CDR1 KGHDR, CDR2 SFDVKD.

The sample holds a few counts of this clonotype. The chain combines TRBV10-3 with TRBJ1-4, with 8 positions matching TRBD1. This CDR3 has 17 amino acids. V was clipped by 3 bases and J by 7 bases; unmatched bases: 13. The germline V gene has CDR1 ENHRY and CDR2 SYGVKD. CDR3 bases: TGTGCCATCAGTGAAAGACAGGGGCTCGGCCTGGGTGAAAAACTGTTTTTT. It translates to CAISERQGLGLGEKLFF.

This clonotype has more than one count but fewer than ten. The J gene is TRBJ1-5, the V gene TRBV12-3 or TRBV12-4; 9 bases map to TRBD1. V was clipped by 5 bases and J by 8 bases; unmatched bases: 1. The CDR3 contains 12 residues. The CDR3 reads CASSRTGEPQHF. The DNA of the CDR3 is TGTGCCAGCAGTCGGACAGGGGAGCCCCAGCATTTT.

This clonotype has a handful of counts. The V and J genes are TRBV4-2 and TRBJ2-5; D may be TRBD1 or TRBD2 (5 bases each). This CDR3 has 15 residues. Trimming stripped 1 base from V and 0 bases from J, with 9 bases between. Looked up from germline, CDR1 is LGHNA and CDR2 is YNFKEQ. CDR3 in DNA: TGTGCCAGCAGCCAAGTCGGGGCAGACCAAGAGACCCAGTACTTC. Encoded protein: CASSQVGADQETQYF.

The chain combines TRBV4-3 with TRBJ2-6; possibly TRBD2 for D (5 bases). Germline V CDR1 and CDR2: LGHNA, YSLEER. This CDR3 region has 18 residues. V was shortened by 0 bases and J by 1 base, with 13 bases between the two germline ends. CDR3 nucleotide sequence: TGCGCCAGCAGCCAAGAGGGTGGTCCGGGGTCTGGGGCCAACGTCCTGACTTTC. Translation: CASSQEGGPGSGANVLTF.

In its sample, this clonotype was seen a few times. The CDR3 here is CSATVLAGGTYEQYF. As DNA, the CDR3 is TGCAGTGCCACGGTACTAGCGGGAGGGACCTACGAGCAGTACTTC. The chain combines TRBV20-1 with TRBJ2-7; TRBD2 matches 13 bases. V trimming: 6 bases; J trimming: 2 bases; junction bases outside the gene matches: 7. The CDR3 spans 15 residues. Per germline, CDR1 DFQATT and CDR2 SNEGSKA (reference sequence).

The rearrangement links TRBV20-1 to TRBJ2-1, with D perhaps being TRBD1 or TRBD2 (5 bases each). V was cut by 0 bases and J by 0 bases, with 21 bases left in between. From germline, CDR1 is DFQATT and CDR2 SNEGSKA (reference sequence). CDR3 length equals 19 residues. The CDR3 DNA reads as TGCAGTGCTAGAGATCGTCTCGGGGCGGTACACAGCTCCTACAATGAGCAGTTCTTC. It is translated as CSARDRLGAVHSSYNEQFF.

This chain links TRBV2 with TRBJ2-3, with TRBD1 matching over 7 bases. CDR3 size: 15 residues. Germline-derived CDR1 and CDR2 are SNHLY and FYNNEI. J was trimmed by 3 bases and V by 5 bases; bases with no gene match: 8. Here the CDR3 reads CASSRQGTWTDTQYF. CDR3 sequence (DNA): TGTGCCAGCAGTAGACAGGGTACTTGGACAGATACGCAGTATTTT.

The V and J genes are TRBV12-3 or TRBV12-4 and TRBJ2-7; either TRBD1 or TRBD2 may supply D (5 bases each). The CDR3 totals 14 residues. The V and J ends lost 3 bases and 6 bases respectively, with 15 bases between them. The CDR3: CASSFGTPAGEQYF. The CDR3 bases are TGTGCCAGCAGTTTTGGGACCCCGGCCGGCGAGCAGTACTTC.

Concerning this clonotype itself: Mismatch with germline at one junction end may stem from a read error. The chain employs TRBV10-3 and TRBJ2-1, with 12 bases fitting TRBD2. Germline lookup yields CDR1 ENHRY and CDR2 SYGVKD. The CDR3 runs to 16 residues. The CDR3 sequence: CAISEPSGRAYSEQFF. The CDR3 DNA sequence: TGTGCCATCAGTGAACCTAGCGGGAGGGCCTACAGTGAGCAGTTCTTC.

A few counts support this clonotype. V and J are TRBV24-1 and TRBJ2-1, with TRBD2 matching over 11 bases. The CDR3 covers 18 residues. Germline CDR1 KGHDR, CDR2 SFDVKD. The junction had 10 bases not matched to a gene; V was cut back by 0 bases and J by 7 bases. The CDR3 here is CATSDLASSGGAPNEQFF. Here the CDR3 DNA reads TGTGCCACCAGTGATTTGGCAAGTAGCGGGGGGGCACCGAATGAGCAGTTCTTC.

Ten or more counts support this clonotype. The genes are TRBV20-1 and TRBJ2-7, with 11 bases aligning to TRBD1. The germline V gene has CDR1 DFQATT and CDR2 SNEGSKA (reference sequence). The length of the CDR3 is 15 residues. V shed 1 base, J shed 4 bases, and the junction held 6 bases outside the gene matches. CDR3 residues: CSARVWTGGIYEQYF. The CDR3 DNA follows: TGCAGTGCTAGAGTATGGACAGGGGGCATATACGAGCAGTACTTC.

This chain links TRBV20-1 with TRBJ1-5; TRBD1 aligns across 7 bases. Germline V lookup: CDR1 DFQATT, CDR2 SNEGSKA (reference sequence). The CDR3 length is 15 residues. Unmatched junction bases numbered 5, after V lost 0 bases and J lost 3 bases. The CDR3: CSARESRGINQPQHF. The DNA of the CDR3 is TGCAGTGCTAGAGAGTCCAGGGGGATCAATCAGCCCCAGCATTTT.

CDR3 nucleotides: TGTGCCAGCAGCTACGGACAGGGCGGAGCCAACTATGGCTACACCTTC. Translated, it gives CASSYGQGGANYGYTF. The rearrangement uses TRBV5-6 and TRBJ1-2, with TRBD1 matching over 8 bases. Germline CDR1 reads SGHDT; CDR2 reads YYEEEE. The CDR3 sequence is 16 residues long. Trimming took 3 bases from V and 2 from J; bases not matched to a gene: 9.

The sample holds many counts of this clonotype. The V and J genes are TRBV10-3 and TRBJ2-7; 13 bases agree with TRBD2. CDR1 and CDR2 from the germline V gene are ENHRY and SYGVKD. J gave up 9 bases and V 6 bases, and 5 bases lay outside the gene matches. The CDR3 spans 13 residues. CDR3 nucleotides: TGTGCCATCAGGGGGACTAGCGGGATGGGGCAGTACTTC. Translating gives CAIRGTSGMGQYF.

CDR3 nucleotides: TGTGCCATCAGTGCCATAAGGGGGCAATATACTGAAGCTTTCTTT. Amino acids: CAISAIRGQYTEAFF. The chain carries TRBV10-3 and TRBJ1-1, with TRBD1 identical over 7 bases. This CDR3 region has 15 residues. CDR1 ENHRY and CDR2 SYGVKD come from the germline V gene. The V and J ends lost 4 bases and 5 bases, in that order; junction bases with no gene match: 10.

This rearrangement joins TRBV6-5 to TRBJ2-2; D may be TRBD2 (5 bases). Germline CDR1 MNHEY, CDR2 SVGAGI. This CDR3 contains 16 residues. Trimming left V 2 bases short and J 0 bases short, with 10 bases between. CDR3 bases: TGTGCCAGCAGTTACGTTTTCGGGACGAACACCGGGGAGCTGTTTTTT. Translation gives CASSYVFGTNTGELFF.

The genes are TRBV29-1 and TRBJ1-4; no reliable D call. The V end lost 5 bases, the J end lost 5 bases, and 9 bases lay between the germline ends. Looked up from germline, CDR1 is SQVTM and CDR2 is ANQGSEA. This CDR3 has 12 residues. As DNA, the CDR3 is TGCAGCGTTTCGAAAGGAAATGAAAAACTGTTTTTT. It translates to CSVSKGNEKLFF.

This clonotype came up once. V usage is TRBV3-1 and J usage is TRBJ2-1, with 7 bases fitting TRBD1. V lost 4 bases and J lost 10; bases outside the gene matches: 7. The length of the CDR3 is 13 residues. CDR1 LGHDT and CDR2 YNNKEL come from the germline V gene (reference sequence). The CDR3 sequence: CASSPPTGYEQFF. The CDR3 DNA sequence: TGTGCCAGCAGCCCGCCGACAGGGTACGAGCAGTTCTTC.

The V gene is TRBV11-2, the J gene TRBJ2-2, with TRBD2 matching over 14 bases. The trim removed 4 bases at V and 7 bases at J, leaving 11 bases unmatched. The CDR3 covers 18 residues. The germline V gene encodes CDR1 SGHAT and CDR2 FQNNGV. The CDR3 here is CASSSIPGTSGRNGELFF. The DNA of the CDR3 is TGTGCCAGCAGCTCCATTCCCGGGACTAGCGGGAGAAACGGGGAGCTGTTTTTT.

The table lists this clonotype with a few counts. This chain connects TRBV5-4 to TRBJ1-1, with D unresolved. The germline CDR1 and CDR2 sequences are SGHNT and YYREEE (reference sequence). The CDR3 extends over 15 amino acids. Trimming took off 4 bases at V and 1 base at J, with 14 bases between the two ends. The CDR3 loop is CASSPELEPNTEAFF. The CDR3 nucleotides are TGTGCCAGCAGCCCGGAATTGGAACCGAACACTGAAGCTTTCTTT.

J is TRBJ1-2 and V is TRBV9, with D maybe TRBD1 (5 bases). Germline CDR1 SGDLS, CDR2 YYNGEE. The CDR3 is 13 residues long. V lost 0 bases and J lost 3, with 6 bases in between. The CDR3 coding sequence is TGTGCCAGCAGCGTAGCGACAGACTATGGCTACACCTTC. It codes for CASSVATDYGYTF.

This clonotype was counted a few times. The chain carries TRBV25-1 and TRBJ2-7; D remains ambiguous. V dropped 8 bases and J dropped 1 base, with 12 bases sitting between them. Germline CDR1 MGHDK, CDR2 SYGVNS. This CDR3 is built from 13 residues. DNA of the CDR3: TGTGCCAGCCATGGTGGGGTGTCCTACGAGCAGTACTTC. Protein product: CASHGGVSYEQYF.

A few counts support this clonotype. The chain has TRBV12-3 or TRBV12-4 and TRBJ2-1, with a possible D match to TRBD2 (5 bases). V was pared by 0 bases and J by 2 bases, with 5 bases between. The CDR3 sequence is 14 residues long. The CDR3 DNA sequence: TGTGCCAGCAGTTTAGCACTAGCCTACAATGAGCAGTTCTTC. As protein: CASSLALAYNEQFF.

The chain recombines TRBV25-1 with TRBJ2-7, with D uncertain. Germline V gene data show CDR1 as MGHDK and CDR2 as SYGVNS. Trimming stripped 5 bases from V and 4 bases from J, with 15 bases between. The CDR3 is 14 residues long. The CDR3 region has the DNA TGTGCCAGCAGTCAAGGACCGAGAAATTACGAGCAGTACTTC. It specifies CASSQGPRNYEQYF.